This T cell receptor (beta chain) comes out of a study of blood T cell repertoires in COVID-19. The overall study: From the United States, Italy and Spain came samples of acute and convalescent COVID-19.

CDR3 length: 16 amino acids. The J segment lost 7 bases and the V segment lost 3 bases, leaving 9 bases of the junction unmatched. The V gene's germline CDR1 is KGHDR and CDR2 SFDVKD. Source study methods: Reference gene primer amplification gave estimated nucleated cell counts. Repertoires were generated with immunoSEQ multiplex PCR, while TCRdb's copy carries only in-frame clones and drops some. The D gene and trimming were derived from the DNA, and the V and J assignments and clone size from that table. The sample lists about 75,000 clones, approximately 80% occurring once. The chain is built from TRBV24-1 and TRBJ2-1, with 9 bases matching TRBD1. This clonotype originated in a woman aged 45-65 years with acute or convalescent COVID-19. Sequences were obtained from peripheral blood. The DNA for the CDR3 is TGTGCCACCAGTGATACGACCGGGACAGGGAAAAATGAGCAGTTCTTC. Translation: CATSDTTGTGKNEQFF.